What follows are 16 T cell receptor beta chains derived from one specimen sequenced in a study of blood T cells in healthy people across ages. It was with a sample-barcoded 5' primer and a J-beta primer mix that a second PCR of about 6 to 12 cycles was run. MiXCR, run by TCRdb on the 5' RACE reads, gives a single entry per CDR3 protein. Of just under 550,000 distinct CDR3 sequences in the sample, around 24% were seen once. The same sample was also used in a study of T cells of mothers and their children.

What was sequenced was blood. The source of these receptors is a boy under 18 in good health.

The chain has TRBV7-9 and TRBJ2-1; D is undetermined. The CDR3 totals 16 residues. Trimming took 3 bases from V and 8 from J, leaving 20 bases between them. Germline loops: CDR1 SEHNR, CDR2 FQNEAQ (reference sequence). The CDR3 loop is CASSFPGRRLVDEQFF. CDR3 DNA sequence: TGTGCCAGCAGCTTTCCCGGCAGGCGCCTAGTGGATGAGCAGTTCTTC. Combining the CDR3 with reference TRBV7-9 and TRBJ2-1 gives the whole variable domain DTGVSQNPRHKITKRGQNVTFRCDPISEHNRLYWYRQTLGQGPEFLTYFQNEAQLEKSRLLSDRFSAERPKGSFSTLEIQRTEQGDSAMYLCASSFPGRRLVDEQFFGPGTRLTVL.

The CDR3 sequence is CASTSRDSTNRGYGYTF. CDR3 coding DNA: TGTGCCAGCACCTCCCGGGACAGCACAAATCGAGGCTATGGCTACACCTTC. J is TRBJ1-2 and V is TRBV12-3 or TRBV12-4, with TRBD1 identical over 7 bases. V lost 7 bases to trimming and J lost 4 bases; unmatched junction nucleotides: 18. CDR3 size: 17 residues.

In the case of this clonotype: Without the conserved terminal phenylalanine or tryptophan, this CDR3 likely stems from a read error. This sequence joins TRBV28 and TRBJ2-1, with 8 positions matching TRBD1. Trimming at V came to 6 bases and at J to 7 bases, leaving 11 bases not matched to a gene. Per the germline V gene, CDR1 is MDHEN and CDR2 is SYDVKM. This CDR3 region has 15 residues. The CDR3 coding sequence is TGTGCCAGCAGCCACGCCGGGACAGGAAGAAATGAGCAGTTCCTC. Translated, it gives CASSHAGTGRNEQFL.

The chain joins TRBV7-2 to TRBJ2-3; no firm D call. CDR3 length equals 14 residues. The ends were cut back, 1 base at V and 4 bases at J, with 9 bases in the middle. From germline, CDR1 is SGHTA and CDR2 FQGNSA. CDR3 in DNA: TGTGCCAGCAGCTTAGGCAGTGGGGCAGATACGCAGTATTTT. It specifies CASSLGSGADTQYF.

This clonotype occurred a few times. This chain links TRBV6-6 with TRBJ2-5; the match to TRBD1 covers 7 bases. The CDR3 length is 15 residues. The V gene's germline CDR1 is MNHNY and CDR2 SVGAGI (reference sequence). The J segment lost 4 bases and the V segment lost 2 bases, leaving 7 bases of the junction unmatched. The CDR3 sequence: CASSYRRGGVETQYF. The CDR3 DNA is TGTGCCAGCAGTTACCGGCGAGGGGGCGTAGAGACCCAGTACTTC.

CDR3 nucleotides: TGTGCCAGCAGCCCGACGGGTAGCGGGAAACATGAGCAGTTCTTC. It codes for CASSPTGSGKHEQFF. The chain carries TRBV7-9 and TRBJ2-1, with 8 positions matching TRBD2. The germline V gene encodes CDR1 SEHNR and CDR2 FQNEAQ (reference sequence). Trimming at V came to 5 bases and at J to 8 bases, leaving 11 bases not matched to a gene. The CDR3 is 15 amino acids.

This clonotype was seen ten or more times. The DNA of the CDR3 is TGTGCCAGCAGCCAAAGGACAGCAACTAATGAAAAACTGTTTTTT. Amino acid sequence: CASSQRTATNEKLFF. The rearrangement uses TRBV3-1 and TRBJ1-4, with D possibly matching TRBD1 (6 bases). V was trimmed by 2 bases and J by 0 bases, leaving 7 bases between them. Germline V gene lookup returns CDR1 LGHDT and CDR2 YNNKEL (reference sequence). The CDR3 sequence is 15 residues long.

The chain links TRBV7-9 to TRBJ2-5; D remains unclear. The DNA matches TRBJ2-1 better at its end, which makes the J call doubtful. This CDR3 has 12 residues. From germline, CDR1 is SEHNR and CDR2 FQNEAQ (reference sequence). For the CDR3, the DNA is TGTGCCAGCAGCTCGCGTTCGGATGAGCAGTTCTTC. Protein: CASSSRSDEQFF.

This clonotype was found a few times. The rearrangement joins TRBV28 to TRBJ2-5; TRBD2 matches 11 bases. The J call is in doubt because the DNA end fits TRBJ2-1 better. The CDR3 runs 16 residues. Germline CDR1 reads MDHEN; CDR2 reads SYDVKM. CDR3 DNA: TGTGCCAGCAGTTCCCCCGGGACTAGCGGCCACAATGAGCAGTTCTTC. Its protein product is CASSSPGTSGHNEQFF.

This clonotype was detected only a few times. J is TRBJ2-7 and V is TRBV5-1; 7 nucleotides agree with TRBD1. TRBJ2-1 matches the DNA end more closely, so the J call is doubtful. This CDR3 has 12 residues. The germline V gene encodes CDR1 SGHRS and CDR2 YFSETQ. The CDR3 DNA sequence: TGCGCCAGCAGCCGCGACAGGGAAGAGCAGTTCTTC. Residues: CASSRDREEQFF.

The chain carries TRBV20-1 and TRBJ2-7; 7 nucleotides align to TRBD2. Trimming removed 1 base from V and 3 bases from J; junction bases left unmatched: 6. Looked up from germline, CDR1 is DFQATT and CDR2 is SNEGSKA (reference sequence). This CDR3 has 14 residues. The CDR3 sequence is CSARVGEGIYEQYF. CDR3 in DNA: TGCAGTGCTAGAGTCGGGGAGGGGATCTACGAGCAGTACTTC.

The rearrangement joins TRBV20-1 to TRBJ1-1, with a possible D match to TRBD1 (6 bases). Germline V gives CDR1 DFQATT, CDR2 SNEGSKA (reference sequence). The V end was cut by 5 bases, the J end by 0 bases, with 16 bases between. The CDR3 length is 15 residues. CDR3 nucleotide sequence: TGCAGTGCTGGTAGAAACAGGGTTGTGAACACTGAAGCTTTCTTT. Its protein is CSAGRNRVVNTEAFF.

The table lists this clonotype with many counts. The chain is built from TRBV7-2 and TRBJ2-5; TRBD1 aligns across 10 bases. Germline V gives CDR1 SGHTA, CDR2 FQGNSA. The ends lost 5 bases at V and 5 bases at J; junction bases unmatched: 5. This CDR3 spans 14 amino acids. Here the CDR3 DNA reads TGTGCCAGCAGCCAAGACAGGGGGCTGGAGACCCAGTACTTC. This codes for CASSQDRGLETQYF.

This clonotype was counted between two and nine times. The rearrangement links TRBV4-3 to TRBJ2-2; D remains ambiguous. This CDR3 is 15 amino acids long. Trimming pared 0 bases from V and 5 bases from J, leaving 10 bases between. Per germline, CDR1 LGHNA and CDR2 YSLEER. CDR3 sequence reads: CASSQDPVSTGELFF. CDR3 DNA sequence: TGCGCCAGCAGCCAAGATCCGGTATCGACCGGGGAGCTGTTTTTT.

This clonotype was recorded a few times. CDR3 amino acids: CASSYSHGEAFF. For the CDR3, the DNA is TGTGCCAGCAGTTACTCCCATGGCGAAGCTTTCTTT. The gene calls are TRBV6-2 or TRBV6-3 and TRBJ1-1; no clear D. The germline V gene has CDR1 MNHEY and CDR2 SVGEGT. Trimming left V 0 bases short and J 8 bases short, with 7 bases between. The CDR3 has 12 residues.

The chain carries TRBV10-3 and TRBJ2-3; D perhaps matches TRBD2 (6 bases). Trimming left V 2 bases short and J 5 bases short, with 17 bases between. Germline lookup yields CDR1 ENHRY and CDR2 SYGVKD. The CDR3 covers 16 residues. CDR3: CAISELLGRMGDTQYF. The CDR3 nucleotides read TGTGCCATCAGTGAGCTCCTTGGGAGGATGGGAGATACGCAGTATTTT.